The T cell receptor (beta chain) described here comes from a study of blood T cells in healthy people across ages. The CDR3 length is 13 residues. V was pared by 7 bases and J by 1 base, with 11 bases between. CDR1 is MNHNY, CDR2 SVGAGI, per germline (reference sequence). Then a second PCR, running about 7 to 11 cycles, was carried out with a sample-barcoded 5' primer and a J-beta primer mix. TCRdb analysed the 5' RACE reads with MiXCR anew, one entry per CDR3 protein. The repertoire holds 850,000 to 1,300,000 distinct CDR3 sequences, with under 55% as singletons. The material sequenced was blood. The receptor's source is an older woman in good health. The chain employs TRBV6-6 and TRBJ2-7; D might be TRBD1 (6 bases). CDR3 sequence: CASKGGLSYEQYF. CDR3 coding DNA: TGTGCCAGCAAAGGGGGATTATCCTACGAGCAGTACTTC.